This T cell receptor (beta chain) was sequenced in a study of blood T cell repertoires in COVID-19. Turning to the study itself: Sites across the United States, Italy and Spain contributed samples from acute and convalescent COVID-19. Sources were T cells, B-cell-depleted T cells, or PBMCs; the material itself was cDNA or gDNA.

Germline V gives CDR1 SGHTA, CDR2 FQGTGA. J was trimmed by 2 bases and V by 5 bases; bases with no gene match: 5. There are 15 residues in the CDR3. Authors' analysis steps: Cell counts per sample came from amplifying reference gene primers. Using immunoSEQ multiplex PCR, the repertoire was profiled, and TCRdb retains in-frame clones only, with some absent. V, J and clone size were drawn from that table, and D and trimming were deduced from the DNA. Of 140,000 or so clones listed, under 90% are singletons. The rearrangement links TRBV7-3 to TRBJ2-1, with 8 bases fitting TRBD1. This TCR came from a human donor in a cohort sampled during active COVID-19. The sample comprised peripheral blood. CDR3 in DNA: TGTGCCAGCAGCATCACAGGGGGAACCTACAATGAGCAGTTCTTC. Amino acid sequence: CASSITGGTYNEQFF.